These 30 T cell receptor beta chains share one sample of origin, sequenced in a study of immune evolution from preneoplasia to lung adenocarcinoma. Profiling relied on immunoSEQ multiplex PCR, and the TCRdb table lists in-frame clones only, not all of them. The table shows 6,000 to 7,000 clones, with roughly 84% occurring only once. Sequenced sample: FFPE lung adenocarcinoma in situ tissue. All receptors come from a donor aged 70 or over with lung adenocarcinoma.

The J gene is TRBJ1-2, the V gene TRBV7-9, with D perhaps TRBD1 (6 bases). Deletions cut 4 bases from V and 7 bases from J, with 22 bases between. The CDR3 sequence is 16 residues long. Germline CDR1 and CDR2: SEHNR and FQNEAQ (reference sequence). This CDR3 is CASSSPGGTGQGGYTF. Here the CDR3 DNA reads TGTGCCAGCAGCTCACCCGGTGGAACAGGGCAGGGTGGCTACACCTTC.

The rearrangement joins TRBV13 to TRBJ2-1; 8 nucleotides match TRBD1. The CDR3 length is 20 residues. Germline CDR1 reads PRHDT; CDR2 reads FYEKMQ (reference sequence). The V and J ends lost 4 bases and 6 bases, in that order; junction bases with no gene match: 23. CDR3 region: CASSSTTGVFMGRVGNEQFF. The CDR3 coding sequence is TGTGCCAGCAGCTCAACGACAGGGGTTTTCATGGGACGAGTGGGCAATGAGCAGTTCTTC.

Only one count was recorded for this clone. This sequence joins TRBV18 and TRBJ2-3; TRBD2 matches at 9 bases. The length of the CDR3 is 15 residues. CDR1 and CDR2 from the germline V gene are KGHSH and LQKENI. Germline trimming cut 0 bases from V and 4 bases from J; bases unmatched to any gene: 2. Here the CDR3 DNA reads TGTGCCAGCTCACCACCTAGCGGGAGCCCAGATACGCAGTATTTT. Amino acids: CASSPPSGSPDTQYF.

This clone has a single count. V is TRBV7-6 and J is TRBJ2-2, with D possibly being TRBD2 (5 bases). CDR1 is SGHVS, CDR2 FNYEAQ, per germline. This CDR3 is built from 13 residues. V lost 3 bases and J 7 bases, leaving 9 bases between the germline ends. CDR3 loop: CASSFLANGELFF. DNA of the CDR3: TGTGCCAGCAGCTTTCTAGCTAACGGGGAGCTGTTTTTT.

V is TRBV7-6 and J is TRBJ2-2, with D perhaps matching TRBD2 (6 bases). The CDR3 has 13 amino acids. The germline CDR1 and CDR2 sequences are SGHVS and FNYEAQ. V gave up 1 base and J gave up 13 bases, with 13 bases separating them. The CDR3 DNA reads as TGTGCCAGCAGCTTAGTAGCCGGGGGTGGGCTGTTTTTT. This gives the protein CASSLVAGGGLFF.

This clone has only one observation. The chain joins TRBV7-2 to TRBJ2-1; 11 nucleotides match TRBD2. V was clipped by 4 bases and J by 8 bases; unmatched bases: 7. CDR1 is SGHTA, CDR2 FQGNSA, per germline. The CDR3 totals 15 residues. For the CDR3, the DNA is TGTGCCAGCAGCTCGTATACTAGCGGGAGTGATGAGCAGTTCTTC. This encodes CASSSYTSGSDEQFF.

The genes are TRBV5-4 and TRBJ1-4, with D hard to call. The CDR3 spans 18 residues. Trimming cost V 4 bases and J 0 bases, with 19 bases left between them. Germline V gives CDR1 SGHNT, CDR2 YYREEE (reference sequence). The CDR3 is CASSRLTMTFATNEKLFF. Here the CDR3 DNA reads TGTGCCAGCAGCCGCCTAACAATGACATTTGCAACTAATGAAAAACTGTTTTTT. Based on the CDR3 plus reference TRBV5-4 and TRBJ1-4, the full variable domain is ETGVTQSPTHLIKTRGQQVTLRCSSQSGHNTVSWYQQALGQGPQFIFQYYREEENGRGNFPPRFSGLQFPNYSSELNVNALELDDSALYLCASSRLTMTFATNEKLFFGSGTQLSVL.

The chain recombines TRBV7-9 with TRBJ2-7; TRBD2 agrees at 7 bases. V gave up 5 bases and J gave up 5 bases; unmatched junction bases: 9. The V gene's germline CDR1 is SEHNR and CDR2 FQNEAQ (reference sequence). This CDR3 region has 14 residues. The DNA of the CDR3 is TGTGCCAGCAGCCTCCAACTAGCGATGAACGAGCAGTACTTC. Its protein product is CASSLQLAMNEQYF.

The chain joins TRBV30 to TRBJ1-4; no definite D call. Trimming stripped 3 bases from V and 7 bases from J, with 12 bases between. Germline CDR1 reads GTSNPN; CDR2 reads SVGIG (reference sequence). This CDR3 spans 13 amino acids. The CDR3 reads CAWRSSGREKLFF. Written as DNA, the CDR3 is TGTGCCTGGAGGTCATCCGGGCGTGAAAAACTGTTTTTT.

The chain uses TRBV15 and TRBJ2-7, with D perhaps matching TRBD2 (6 bases). The CDR3 contains 17 residues. Germline V gene lookup returns CDR1 LNHNV and CDR2 YYDKDF (reference sequence). Trimming took off 0 bases at V and 2 bases at J, with 17 bases between the two ends. CDR3 nucleotide sequence: TGTGCCACCAGCAGAGATCTGGCTAGCGCTCATACCTACGAGCAGTACTTC. Protein: CATSRDLASAHTYEQYF.

V gene TRBV19 combines with J gene TRBJ2-1, with 7 bases aligning to TRBD2. CDR3 size: 16 residues. Trimming at V came to 7 bases and at J to 4 bases, leaving 13 bases not matched to a gene. Germline V gives CDR1 LNHDA, CDR2 SQIVND (reference sequence). The CDR3: CASKMWAGAEYNEQFF. CDR3 nucleotides: TGTGCCAGTAAAATGTGGGCGGGAGCCGAGTACAATGAGCAGTTCTTC. The complete variable domain, with remaining parts taken from reference TRBV19 and TRBJ2-1, reads DGGITQSPKYLFRKEGQNVTLSCEQNLNHDAMYWYRQDPGQGLRLIYYSQIVNDFQKGDIAEGYSVSREKKESFPLTVTSAQKNPTAFYLCASKMWAGAEYNEQFFGPGTRLTVL.

The rearrangement joins TRBV2 to TRBJ1-1; D gene ambiguous. Germline CDR1 is SNHLY and CDR2 is FYNNEI. Trimming left V 7 bases short and J 1 base short, with 10 bases between. CDR3 length: 13 amino acids. DNA for the CDR3: TGTGCCAGCAATATCCGGGGGAACACTGAAGCTTTCTTT. It specifies CASNIRGNTEAFF.

CDR3 in amino acids: CASSVAVGTYEQYF. As DNA, the CDR3 is TGTGCCAGCAGCGTAGCGGTGGGCACCTACGAGCAGTACTTC. This chain uses TRBV9 with TRBJ2-7; D is ambiguous. The germline V gene has CDR1 SGDLS and CDR2 YYNGEE. V was clipped by 0 bases and J by 2 bases, with 9 bases between them. The CDR3 is made up of 14 amino acids.

The rearrangement uses TRBV5-1 and TRBJ1-1; the match to TRBD1 covers 7 bases. Per the germline V gene, CDR1 is SGHRS and CDR2 is YFSETQ. CDR3 length: 11 amino acids. After removal of 4 bases from V and 11 bases from J, the junction contained 5 bases not matched to a gene. The CDR3 spells CASSPGQRAFF. CDR3 sequence (DNA): TGCGCCAGCAGCCCGGGACAGCGGGCTTTCTTT.

Judged by abundance, this clone is medium-sized. The V gene is TRBV6-6, the J gene TRBJ2-7, with TRBD1 matching over 7 bases. This CDR3 has 15 residues. Trimming at V came to 6 bases and at J to 2 bases, leaving 10 bases not matched to a gene. The germline V gene has CDR1 MNHNY and CDR2 SVGAGI (reference sequence). CDR3 sequence reads: CASSRSTGTAYEQYF. CDR3 in DNA: TGTGCCAGCAGCCGATCGACCGGGACAGCCTACGAGCAGTACTTC.

This clone was seen only a few times. The chain links TRBV11-2 to TRBJ2-1, with D possibly being TRBD1 (6 bases). The ends were cut back, 4 bases at V and 8 bases at J, with 21 bases in the middle. Germline V gene lookup returns CDR1 SGHAT and CDR2 FQNNGV. This CDR3 is 16 amino acids long. In DNA, the CDR3 is TGTGCCAGCAGCTCCCCGGACAGCGGCCCCCTGGATGAGCAGTTCTTC. It encodes CASSSPDSGPLDEQFF.

The CDR3 region has the DNA TGTGCCAGCAGCTTAGTAGTGGATACGCAGTATTTT. Residues: CASSLVVDTQYF. The chain recombines TRBV7-6 with TRBJ2-3; D uncertain. The ends were cut back, 1 base at V and 6 bases at J, with 5 bases in the middle. This CDR3 spans 12 amino acids. Germline assignment: CDR1 SGHVS and CDR2 FNYEAQ.

The gene calls are TRBV5-1 and TRBJ1-2; 9 nucleotides agree with TRBD1. J was trimmed by 8 bases and V by 4 bases; bases with no gene match: 6. CDR1 is SGHRS and CDR2 is YFSETQ in the germline V gene. This CDR3 has 13 residues. The DNA of the CDR3 is TGCGCCAGCAGCCCGGACAGGGGAACCGGCTACACCTTC. Translation gives CASSPDRGTGYTF.

CDR3 in amino acids: CASSVGQGGYNEQFF. CDR3 nucleotide sequence: TGTGCCAGCAGCGTCGGACAGGGGGGGTACAATGAGCAGTTCTTC. V usage is TRBV9 and J usage is TRBJ2-1; TRBD1 matches 10 bases. V shed 2 bases, J shed 4 bases, and the junction held 3 bases outside the gene matches. Germline assignment: CDR1 SGDLS and CDR2 YYNGEE. The CDR3 consists of 15 residues.

This chain connects TRBV12-5 to TRBJ1-1, with a tentative D call TRBD1 (5 bases). CDR1 and CDR2 (germline): LGHNT, FRNRAP. Trimming cost V 5 bases and J 3 bases, with 7 bases left between them. CDR3 length: 12 residues. The CDR3 is CASGKGHTEAFF. CDR3 DNA: TGTGCTAGTGGTAAGGGACACACTGAAGCTTTCTTT.

As for this clone: A junction end diverges from the germline sequence, so it may reflect a read error. V gene TRBV2 combines with J gene TRBJ2-5; a weak D match, TRBD2 (5 bases). Germline assignment: CDR1 SNHLY and CDR2 FYNNEI. This CDR3 region has 16 residues. CDR3 in amino acids: CASTTEVGARGETQYF. The CDR3 bases are TGTGCCAGCACCACAGAGGTGGGTGCACGGGGAGAGACTCAGTACTTC.

This chain joins TRBV7-2 and TRBJ2-7, with TRBD2 identical over 10 bases. V dropped 6 bases and J dropped 1; count of bases not matched to a gene: 3. Germline V gene lookup returns CDR1 SGHTA and CDR2 FQGNSA. The CDR3 consists of 14 residues. The DNA for the CDR3 is TGTGCCAGCAGGACGGGACTAGCGTCCTACGAGCAGTACTTC. Its translation is CASRTGLASYEQYF.

The chain links TRBV5-4 to TRBJ2-7; possibly TRBD1 or TRBD2 for D (6 bases each). The CDR3 covers 15 residues. CDR1 SGHNT and CDR2 YYREEE come from the germline V gene (reference sequence). The V gene lost 2 bases and the J gene lost 3 bases, with 15 bases spanning the gap. This CDR3 is CASSFGGGANYEQYF. CDR3 nucleotide sequence: TGTGCCAGCAGCTTCGGAGGGGGTGCAAACTACGAGCAGTACTTC.

The rearrangement uses TRBV9 and TRBJ2-2; 9 bases align to TRBD1. This CDR3 comprises 14 residues. Germline values: CDR1 SGDLS, CDR2 YYNGEE. Trimming at V came to 5 bases and at J to 7 bases, leaving 6 bases not matched to a gene. The CDR3 is CASSAGQGGGELFF. The CDR3 region has the DNA TGTGCCAGCAGTGCGGGACAGGGCGGCGGGGAGCTGTTTTTT.

The V gene is TRBV5-4, the J gene TRBJ2-5; D is possibly TRBD2 (6 bases). The germline CDR1 and CDR2 sequences are SGHNT and YYREEE (reference sequence). V was cut by 4 bases and J by 5 bases, with 18 bases left in between. The CDR3 has 15 residues. The CDR3 protein is CASSGGGSTLETQYF. Here the CDR3 DNA reads TGTGCCAGCAGCGGTGGAGGGTCCACACTGGAGACCCAGTACTTC.

The rearrangement links TRBV6-5 to TRBJ1-5; D not resolved. V was pared by 7 bases and J by 6 bases, with 13 bases between. This CDR3 contains 13 residues. Germline values: CDR1 MNHEY, CDR2 SVGAGI. The CDR3 is CASTPGTGQPQHF. In nucleotides, the CDR3 is TGTGCCAGCACCCCCGGAACGGGTCAGCCCCAGCATTTT.

The chain links TRBV5-1 to TRBJ1-1; D ambiguous. This CDR3 comprises 15 residues. Trimming stripped 0 bases from V and 0 bases from J, with 9 bases between. Germline assignment: CDR1 SGHRS and CDR2 YFSETQ. DNA of the CDR3: TGCGCCAGCAGCTTGGGTTTGAGGATGAACACTGAAGCTTTCTTT. This codes for CASSLGLRMNTEAFF.

The chain recombines TRBV9 with TRBJ1-4, with a possible D match to TRBD1 (6 bases). The CDR3 has 15 amino acids. Trimming cost V 5 bases and J 8 bases, with 19 bases left between them. The germline CDR1 and CDR2 sequences are SGDLS and YYNGEE. The CDR3 nucleotides are TGTGCCAGCAGTCGGTTGGGGGGGCTGGAGGAAAAACTGTTTTTT. Its translation: CASSRLGGLEEKLFF.

The V call is TRBV5-6, the J call TRBJ2-7; no reliable D call. The V and J ends lost 4 bases and 3 bases respectively, with 5 bases between them. The V gene's germline CDR1 is SGHDT and CDR2 YYEEEE. The CDR3 length is 11 residues. The CDR3 DNA sequence: TGTGCCAGCAGCCGTTACTACGAGCAGTACTTC. It is translated as CASSRYYEQYF.

The V call is TRBV18, the J call TRBJ2-3; perhaps TRBD1 as D (6 bases). V lost 2 bases and J lost 0, with 9 bases in between. The length of the CDR3 is 15 residues. In germline, CDR1 is KGHSH, CDR2 LQKENI. DNA of the CDR3: TGTGCCAGCTCACCAAAAACAGGGAGCACAGATACGCAGTATTTT. Translation gives CASSPKTGSTDTQYF. Supplemented by reference TRBV18 and TRBJ2-3, the full variable domain reads NAGVMQNPRHLVRRRGQEARLRCSPMKGHSHVYWYRQLPEEGLKFMVYLQKENIIDESGMPKERFSAEFPKEGPSILRIQQVVRGDSAAYFCASSPKTGSTDTQYFGPGTRLTVL.